This TCR beta chain stems from a study of beta chain features in type 1 diabetes. Study-level results: Moderately but significantly shorter TCRB CDR3s were found in Type 1 diabetes patients in all four CD4+ subsets.

This clone was picked up a small number of times. Its cognate antigen is unknown. V dropped 7 bases and J dropped 2 bases, with 26 bases sitting between them. CDR3 length: 18 amino acids. Sequenced material consisted of expressed TCRB transcripts (all of the isolated RNA was reverse transcribed). TCRdb's copy holds only in-frame clones and misses some; the assay was immunoSEQ multiplex PCR. The table lists 500,000 to 800,000 clones, 9.5% to 15% of them singletons. The TCR originated in a man aged 30 to 45 with type 1 diabetes. The genes are TRBV23-1 and TRBJ1-2; D possibly corresponds to TRBD1 (6 bases). TRBV23-1 is an ORF, and what it does is uncertain. What was sequenced was naive CD4+ T cells from blood. This chain's CDR3 is CASNSAPPGHTTNYGYTF. CDR3 in DNA: TGCGCCAGCAACAGCGCACCCCCGGGACATACCACCAACTATGGCTACACCTTC.